This TCR beta chain was observed in a study of cytomegalovirus exposure and HLA in healthy donors. At the level of the study: A prior analysis found about 120 million unique TCR beta sequences from some 190 million T cells. Regarding the study as a whole: A prior analysis recorded that most TCR beta V segments were productive about 87% or about 30% of the time. Among TCR beta chains of equal frequency, HLA-associated ones were more clonally expanded in a later analysis.

The V and J ends lost 0 bases and 0 bases respectively, with 5 bases between them. Germline lookup yields CDR1 GTSNPN and CDR2 SVGIG (reference sequence). The CDR3 is 13 amino acids. The PCR ran on 60 Vbeta and 13 Jbeta primers. Produced via immunoSEQ multiplex PCR; TCRdb's table is partial and in-frame only. The table has about 160,000 clones, around four fifths seen once. Turning to this clone: Its cognate antigen is unknown.

The source is a man between 18 and 29 years old in good health and CMV-seronegative. This chain connects TRBV30 to TRBJ1-2; D unclear. Specimen: PBMCs. CDR3 sequence (DNA): TGTGCCTGGAGTGTTCAGGCTAACTATGGCTACACCTTC. This translates into CAWSVQANYGYTF.